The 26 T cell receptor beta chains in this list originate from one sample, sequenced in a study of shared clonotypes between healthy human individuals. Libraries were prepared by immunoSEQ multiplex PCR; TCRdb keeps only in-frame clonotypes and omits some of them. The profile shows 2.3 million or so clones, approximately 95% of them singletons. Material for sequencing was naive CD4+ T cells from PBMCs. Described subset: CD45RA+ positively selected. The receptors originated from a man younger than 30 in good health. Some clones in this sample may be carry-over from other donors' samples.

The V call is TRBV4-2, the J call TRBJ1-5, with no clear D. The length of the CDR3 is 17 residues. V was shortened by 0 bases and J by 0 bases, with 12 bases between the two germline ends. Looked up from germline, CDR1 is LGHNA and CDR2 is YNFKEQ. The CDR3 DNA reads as TGTGCCAGCAGCCAAGATTGGACGGGCTATAGCAATCAGCCCCAGCATTTT. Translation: CASSQDWTGYSNQPQHF.

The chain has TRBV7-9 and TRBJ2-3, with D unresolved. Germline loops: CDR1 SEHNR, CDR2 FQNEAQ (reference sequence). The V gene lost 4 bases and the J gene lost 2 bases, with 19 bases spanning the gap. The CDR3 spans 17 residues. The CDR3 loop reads CASSSSLGRIHTDTQYF. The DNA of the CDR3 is TGTGCCAGCAGCTCCTCTTTGGGTCGGATCCACACAGATACGCAGTATTTT.

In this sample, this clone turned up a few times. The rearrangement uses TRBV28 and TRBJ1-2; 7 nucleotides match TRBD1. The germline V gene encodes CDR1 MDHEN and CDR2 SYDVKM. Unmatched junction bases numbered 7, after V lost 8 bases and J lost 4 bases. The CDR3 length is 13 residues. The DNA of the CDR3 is TGTGCCAGCCGGACACAGGGGATCTATGGCTACACCTTC. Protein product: CASRTQGIYGYTF.

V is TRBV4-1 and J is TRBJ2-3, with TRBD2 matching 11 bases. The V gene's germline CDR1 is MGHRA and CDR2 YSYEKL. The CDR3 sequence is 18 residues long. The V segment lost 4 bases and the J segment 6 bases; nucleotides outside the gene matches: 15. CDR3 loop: CASSRNDGTSGLRDTQYF. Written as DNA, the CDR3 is TGCGCCAGCAGCCGGAATGATGGGACTAGCGGCCTCCGCGATACGCAGTATTTT.

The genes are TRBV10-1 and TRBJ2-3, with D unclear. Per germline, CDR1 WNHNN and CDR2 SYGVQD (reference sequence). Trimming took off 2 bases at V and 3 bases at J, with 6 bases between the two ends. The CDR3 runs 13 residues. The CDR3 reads CASSEEGTDTQYF. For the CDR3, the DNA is TGCGCCAGCAGTGAGGAAGGGACAGATACGCAGTATTTT.

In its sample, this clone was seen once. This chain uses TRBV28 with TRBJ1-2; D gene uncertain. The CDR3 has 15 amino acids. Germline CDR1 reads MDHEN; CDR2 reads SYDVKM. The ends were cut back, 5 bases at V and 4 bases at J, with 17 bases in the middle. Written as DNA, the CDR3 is TGTGCCAGCAGTCCATACCCCGGGTTAGCCTATGGCTACACCTTC. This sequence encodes CASSPYPGLAYGYTF.

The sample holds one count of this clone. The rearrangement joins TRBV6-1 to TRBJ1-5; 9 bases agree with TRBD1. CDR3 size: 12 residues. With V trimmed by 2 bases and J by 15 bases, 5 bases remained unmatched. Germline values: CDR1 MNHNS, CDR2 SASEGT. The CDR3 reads CASSEWDRDGHF. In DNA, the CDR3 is TGTGCCAGCAGTGAATGGGACAGGGACGGGCATTTT.

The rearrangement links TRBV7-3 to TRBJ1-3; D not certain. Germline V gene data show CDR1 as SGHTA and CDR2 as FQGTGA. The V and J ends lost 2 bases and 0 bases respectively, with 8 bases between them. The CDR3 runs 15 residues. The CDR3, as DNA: TGTGCCAGCAGCTTATCTCTAACCTCTGGAAACACCATATATTTT. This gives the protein CASSLSLTSGNTIYF.

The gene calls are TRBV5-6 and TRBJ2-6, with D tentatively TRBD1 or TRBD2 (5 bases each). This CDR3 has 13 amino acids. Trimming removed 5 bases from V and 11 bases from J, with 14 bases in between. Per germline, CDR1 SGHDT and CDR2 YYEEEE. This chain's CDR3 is CASSKPREHVLTF. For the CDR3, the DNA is TGTGCCAGCAGTAAGCCCAGGGAGCACGTCCTGACTTTC.

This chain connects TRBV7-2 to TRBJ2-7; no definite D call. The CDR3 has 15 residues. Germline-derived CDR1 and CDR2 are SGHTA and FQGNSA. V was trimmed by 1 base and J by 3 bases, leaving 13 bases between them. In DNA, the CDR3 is TGTGCCAGCAGCTTAGACCCCTCAAGGGACTACGAGCAGTACTTC. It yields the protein CASSLDPSRDYEQYF.

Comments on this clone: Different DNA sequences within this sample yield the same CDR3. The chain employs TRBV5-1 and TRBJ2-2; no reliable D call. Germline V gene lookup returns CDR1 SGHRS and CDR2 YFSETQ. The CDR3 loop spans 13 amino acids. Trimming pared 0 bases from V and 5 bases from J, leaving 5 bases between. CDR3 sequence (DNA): TGCGCCAGCAGCTTGGTGGGGACCGGGGAGCTGTTTTTT. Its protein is CASSLVGTGELFF.

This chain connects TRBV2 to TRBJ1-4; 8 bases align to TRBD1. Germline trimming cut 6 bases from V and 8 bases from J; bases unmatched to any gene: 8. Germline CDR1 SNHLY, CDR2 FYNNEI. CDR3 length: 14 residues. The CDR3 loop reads CASRGTGVGEKLFF. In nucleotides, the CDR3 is TGTGCCAGCAGAGGGACAGGAGTAGGGGAAAAACTGTTTTTT.

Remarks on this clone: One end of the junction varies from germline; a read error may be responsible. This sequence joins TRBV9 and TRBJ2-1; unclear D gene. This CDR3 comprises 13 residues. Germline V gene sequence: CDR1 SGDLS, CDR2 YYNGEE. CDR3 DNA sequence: TGTGCCACCAGCCCAGAAATGCACAATGAGCAGTTCTTC. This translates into CATSPEMHNEQFF. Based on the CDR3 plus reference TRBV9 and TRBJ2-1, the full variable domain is DSGVTQTPKHLITATGQRVTLRCSPRSGDLSVYWYQQSLDQGLQFLIQYYNGEERAKGNILERFSAQQFPDLHSELNLSSLELGDSALYFCATSPEMHNEQFFGPGTRLTVL.

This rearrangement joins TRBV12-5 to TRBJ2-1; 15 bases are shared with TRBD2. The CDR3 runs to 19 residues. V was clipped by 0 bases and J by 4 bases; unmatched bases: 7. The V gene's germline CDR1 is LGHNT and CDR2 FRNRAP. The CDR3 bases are TGTGCTAGTGGTTTGGTAGGACTAGCGGGAGGGCGATCTTACAATGAGCAGTTCTTC. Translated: CASGLVGLAGGRSYNEQFF.

CDR3 in DNA: TGTGCCAGCAGCGTAGTGGGCGGGGGGGGCACAGATACGCAGTATTTT. Its protein product is CASSVVGGGGTDTQYF. The V gene is TRBV9, the J gene TRBJ2-3; 9 nucleotides align to TRBD2. This CDR3 region has 16 residues. With V trimmed by 0 bases and J by 1 base, 3 bases remained unmatched. From germline, CDR1 is SGDLS and CDR2 YYNGEE.

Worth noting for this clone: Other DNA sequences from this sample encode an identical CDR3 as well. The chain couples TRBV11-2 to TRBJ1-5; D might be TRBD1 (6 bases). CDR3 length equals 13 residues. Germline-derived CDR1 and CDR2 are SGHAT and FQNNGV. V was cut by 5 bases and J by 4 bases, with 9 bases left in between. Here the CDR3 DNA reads TGTGCCAGCAGCCTGGACAGAAATCAGCCCCAGCATTTT. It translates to CASSLDRNQPQHF.

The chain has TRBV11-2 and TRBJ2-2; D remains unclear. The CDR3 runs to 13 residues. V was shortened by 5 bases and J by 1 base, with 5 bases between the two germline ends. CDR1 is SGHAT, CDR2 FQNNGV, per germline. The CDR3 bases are TGTGCCAGCAGCCGAGAGAACACCGGGGAGCTGTTTTTT. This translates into CASSRENTGELFF.

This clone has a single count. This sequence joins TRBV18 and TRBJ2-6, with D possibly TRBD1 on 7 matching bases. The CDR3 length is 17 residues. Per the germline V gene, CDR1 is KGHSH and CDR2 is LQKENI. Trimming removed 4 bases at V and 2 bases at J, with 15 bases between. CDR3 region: CASSHIQGGTGANVLTF. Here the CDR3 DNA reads TGTGCCAGCTCACATATTCAGGGGGGAACTGGGGCCAACGTCCTGACTTTC.

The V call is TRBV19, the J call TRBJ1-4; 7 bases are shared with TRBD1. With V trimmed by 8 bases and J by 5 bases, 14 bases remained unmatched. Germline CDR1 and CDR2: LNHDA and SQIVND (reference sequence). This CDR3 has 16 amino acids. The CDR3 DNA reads TGTGCCAGTCGCGATCCCGGGGGGACAGAGAATGAAAAACTGTTTTTT. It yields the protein CASRDPGGTENEKLFF.

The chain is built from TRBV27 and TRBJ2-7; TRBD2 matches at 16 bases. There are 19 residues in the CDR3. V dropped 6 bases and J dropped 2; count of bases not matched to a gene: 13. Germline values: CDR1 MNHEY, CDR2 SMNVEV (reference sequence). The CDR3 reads CASSARGLAGGPGTYEQYF. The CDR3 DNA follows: TGTGCCAGCAGCGCCCGGGGACTAGCGGGAGGGCCAGGAACCTACGAGCAGTACTTC.

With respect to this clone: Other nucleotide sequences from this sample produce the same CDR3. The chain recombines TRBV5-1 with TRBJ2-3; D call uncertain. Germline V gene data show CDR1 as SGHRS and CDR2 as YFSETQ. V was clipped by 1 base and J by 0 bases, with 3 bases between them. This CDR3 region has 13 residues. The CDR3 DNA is TGCGCCAGCAGCTTGAGGAGCACAGATACGCAGTATTTT. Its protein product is CASSLRSTDTQYF.

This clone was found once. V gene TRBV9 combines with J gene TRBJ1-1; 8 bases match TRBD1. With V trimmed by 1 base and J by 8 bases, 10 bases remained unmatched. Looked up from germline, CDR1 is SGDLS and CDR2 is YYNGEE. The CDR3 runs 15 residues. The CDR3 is CASSVQSDRGIEAFF. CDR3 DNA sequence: TGTGCCAGCAGCGTACAATCTGACAGGGGTATAGAAGCTTTCTTT. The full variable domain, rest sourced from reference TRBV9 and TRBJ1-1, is DSGVTQTPKHLITATGQRVTLRCSPRSGDLSVYWYQQSLDQGLQFLIQYYNGEERAKGNILERFSAQQFPDLHSELNLSSLELGDSALYFCASSVQSDRGIEAFFGQGTRLTVV.

The chain's CDR3 is CASSPGLRDRPKETQYF. For the CDR3, the DNA is TGTGCCAGCTCACCAGGACTCCGGGACAGGCCTAAAGAGACCCAGTACTTC. This chain joins TRBV18 and TRBJ2-5; TRBD1 aligns across 8 bases. CDR1 and CDR2 (germline): KGHSH, LQKENI. The CDR3 has 17 residues. The trim removed 2 bases at V and 3 bases at J, leaving 11 bases unmatched.

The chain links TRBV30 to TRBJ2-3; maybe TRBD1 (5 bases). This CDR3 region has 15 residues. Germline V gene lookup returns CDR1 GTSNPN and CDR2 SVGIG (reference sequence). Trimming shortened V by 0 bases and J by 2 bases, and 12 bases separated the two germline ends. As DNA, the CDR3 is TGTGCCTGGAGTGTGGCTAGGGGATACACAGATACGCAGTATTTT. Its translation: CAWSVARGYTDTQYF.

As DNA, the CDR3 is TGTGCCAGCAGCCTACCCGGACAGGGTAGCACAGATACGCAGTATTTT. It translates to CASSLPGQGSTDTQYF. This chain connects TRBV4-2 to TRBJ2-3, with 8 bases lining up with TRBD1. The CDR3 extends over 16 amino acids. Germline-derived CDR1 and CDR2 are LGHNA and YNFKEQ. V trimming: 4 bases; J trimming: 0 bases; junction bases outside the gene matches: 6.

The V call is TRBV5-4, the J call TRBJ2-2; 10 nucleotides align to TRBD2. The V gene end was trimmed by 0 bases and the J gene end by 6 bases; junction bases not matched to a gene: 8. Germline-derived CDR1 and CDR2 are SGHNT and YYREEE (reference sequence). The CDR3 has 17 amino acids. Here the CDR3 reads CASSLAGLAGVSGELFF. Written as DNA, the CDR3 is TGTGCCAGCAGCTTGGCGGGGCTAGCGGGAGTGTCCGGGGAGCTGTTTTTT. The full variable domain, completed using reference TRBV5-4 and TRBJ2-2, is ETGVTQSPTHLIKTRGQQVTLRCSSQSGHNTVSWYQQALGQGPQFIFQYYREEENGRGNFPPRFSGLQFPNYSSELNVNALELDDSALYLCASSLAGLAGVSGELFFGEGSRLTVL.